This T cell receptor (beta chain) was found in a study of T-cell memory formation after mild COVID-19. On the study more broadly: Among the donors, TCR clusters were largely specific to each donor. Regarding the study as a whole: Contracting CD4+ clones lay largely in CM and EM, with CD8+ ones residing in EMRA. Among clones contracting day 15 to 85, CD4/CD8 was balanced, whereas later expanders leaned CD4+. In pre-infection memory, a portion of responding clones appeared, which suggested that cross-reactive memory joined.

Comment on this clonotype: The antigen remains undetermined.

The V gene end was trimmed by 4 bases and the J gene end by 6 bases; junction bases not matched to a gene: 13. The CDR3 has 18 amino acids. Germline lookup yields CDR1 MNHEY and CDR2 SVGEGT. One entry per CDR3 protein results from TCRdb running MiXCR on the 5' RACE reads. The sample includes hundreds of thousands of distinct CDR3 sequences, about 20% of them seen just once. The sequence came from an adult woman who had mild COVID-19 (a few samples of this study predate the infection). Cell type and time point are not known. The sequencing sample was made of PBMCs or a T cell subset sorted from them (not recorded which). This rearrangement joins TRBV6-2 or TRBV6-3 to TRBJ2-6, with 9 positions matching TRBD1. The CDR3 region is CASSSRQGGRLVANVLTF. The CDR3 bases are TGTGCCAGCAGTTCCCGACAGGGGGGCCGGTTAGTGGCCAACGTCCTGACTTTC.